These T cell receptor beta chains were read from a single sample in a study of CD8 T cells in ankylosing spondylitis. A single record per CDR3 protein comes from TCRdb applying MiXCR to the 5' RACE reads. The table lists approximately 440,000 distinct CDR3 sequences, approximately 17% of them singletons. Sequences were obtained from blood, either unsorted or a sorted T cell fraction (not recorded which). Receptors originate from a male donor with ankylosing spondylitis. Each CDR3 is given with its conserved first and last residue. Fields, in order: D gene, clone size, V gene, J gene, CDR3 DNA, CDR3 protein. The D gene is left open where the match is weak. Size is stated for part of the rows, as once, few or many counts, or as a class when the clone is expanded.

NA,few,TRBV20-1,TRBJ2-5,TGCAGCCCCAACGGACAGTCAGGGGAGACCCAGTACTTC,CSPNGQSGETQYF
TRBD1,NA,TRBV18,TRBJ1-3,TGTGCCAGCTCACCACGGACAGGCAGGGATGGAAACACCATATATTTT,CASSPRTGRDGNTIYF
NA,few,TRBV7-2,TRBJ2-1,TGTGCCAGCAGATCAAACCTCCTGGACAATGAGCAGTTCTTC,CASRSNLLDNEQFF
TRBD2,NA,TRBV12-3/TRBV12-4,TRBJ2-7,TGTGCCAGCAGTTTATCCCTAGCGGGACTGAACGGTGAGCAGTACTTC,CASSLSLAGLNGEQYF
NA,many,TRBV9,TRBJ1-1,TGTGCCAGCAGCCCCCCGGGACAGAACACTGAAGCTTTCTTT,CASSPPGQNTEAFF
NA,NA,TRBV12-3/TRBV12-4,TRBJ1-2,TGTGCCAGCAGCCAACATAGCTATGGCTACACCTTC,CASSQHSYGYTF
NA,NA,TRBV6-1,TRBJ1-2,TGTGCCAGCACCAACCGGACATTTAACTATGGCTACACCTTC,CASTNRTFNYGYTF
TRBD2,few,TRBV5-1,TRBJ2-1,TGCGCCAGCAGCTTGGATCCTAGCGGGAGGGGTGAGCAGTTCTTC,CASSLDPSGRGEQFF
NA,few,TRBV3-1,TRBJ1-2,TGTGCCAGCAGTTCGACAGAAGCTAACTATGGCTACACCTTC,CASSSTEANYGYTF
NA,few,TRBV6-1,TRBJ2-2,TGTGCCAGCAAGACATTCCGACTGTACACCGGGGAGCTGTTTTTT,CASKTFRLYTGELFF
TRBD1,few,TRBV6-1,TRBJ1-5,TGTGCCAGCCGGACAGGGGAGAATCAGCCCCAGCATTTT,CASRTGENQPQHF
TRBD1,few,TRBV4-2,TRBJ2-4,TGTGCCAGCAGCCAAGATAGTATTGGGACAGGGTTCCTAGCCAAAAACATTCAGTACTTC,CASSQDSIGTGFLAKNIQYF
NA,NA,TRBV3-1,TRBJ1-1,TGTGCCAGCAGCCAACTCGGGAGCAGCAACACTGAAGCTTTCTTT,CASSQLGSSNTEAFF
TRBD1,few,TRBV10-3,TRBJ1-1,TGTGCCATCAGGTCCTCAATTCCGGGACAGGGGGCTGAAGCTTTCTTT,CAIRSSIPGQGAEAFF
TRBD2,NA,TRBV19,TRBJ2-1,TGTGCCAGTAGGAAGCGGGAGGGCAGGTTGGGTGAGCAGTTCTTC,CASRKREGRLGEQFF
TRBD1,NA,TRBV7-9,TRBJ1-1,TGTGCCAGCAGCGCGGACAGGGCGAACACTGAAGCTTTCTTT,CASSADRANTEAFF
NA,many,TRBV12-3/TRBV12-4,TRBJ1-6,TGTGCCAGCAGTCCGGGACACTCTAATTCACCCCTCCACTTT,CASSPGHSNSPLHF
NA,NA,TRBV6-5,TRBJ2-1,TGTGCCAGCAGTTACCGGGGAATCAATGAGCAGTTCTTC,CASSYRGINEQFF
NA,many,TRBV11-2,TRBJ1-3,TGTGCCAGCAGCACCCTAATCGGGGCCTCTGGAAACACCATATATTTT,CASSTLIGASGNTIYF
NA,NA,TRBV19,TRBJ2-5,TGTGCCAGTAGTATCCTCGCACTGGGGGAAGAGACCCAGTACTTC,CASSILALGEETQYF
NA,NA,TRBV5-5,TRBJ2-7,TGTGCCAGCAGCCTGATCCCAGGGACGGCAGCCGGCGAGCAGTACTTC,CASSLIPGTAAGEQYF
TRBD2,few,TRBV3-1,TRBJ2-6,TGTGCCAGCAGCCTCCGGGGGGGCAACTCTGGGGCCAACGTCCTGACTTTC,CASSLRGGNSGANVLTF
NA,few,TRBV7-6,TRBJ1-2,TGTGCCAGCAGCCCGGACCTATCGAACTATGGCTACACCTTC,CASSPDLSNYGYTF
NA,many,TRBV5-1,TRBJ1-5,TGCGCCAGCAGCTTGGTGGCAGGGGCAGGTCAGCCCCAGCATTTT,CASSLVAGAGQPQHF
NA,NA,TRBV20-1,TRBJ1-2,TGCAGTGCTAGAGATCTCGGGCAGGCCCCCTATGGCTACACCTTC,CSARDLGQAPYGYTF